This T cell receptor beta chain was sequenced for a study of OX40 agonist ivuxolimab in advanced cancers. For the study at large: Patients were treated with ivuxolimab, an agonistic anti-OX40 (CD134) antibody. A male proportion of 82.7% was recorded, with mean age 60 years and range about 20 to 79.

Study results and limitations: At 0.1 to 3.0 mg/kg and by week 6, CD4+ and CD8+ T cells in the blood had expanded clonally.

Blood samples were obtained at baseline, cycle 4 day 1, and cycle 7 day 1. The protocol was immunoSEQ multiplex PCR, while the TCRdb copy is restricted to in-frame clones and leaves out a portion. The repertoire holds around 65,000 clones, with about 89% as singletons. Germline V CDR1 and CDR2: SEHNR, FQNEAQ (reference sequence). The CDR3 loop spans 15 amino acids. V was clipped by 5 bases and J by 4 bases, with 17 bases between them. About this clone itself: Antigen unknown.

Material: CD4+ or CD8+ T cells sorted from blood, obtained in a trial of the OX40 agonist ivuxolimab. The chain employs TRBV7-9 and TRBJ1-2; maybe TRBD1 (5 bases). The source is an adult with an advanced solid tumor such as melanoma, head and neck, liver or kidney cancer. The CDR3 loop reads CASSRTDTVGYGYTF. The CDR3 coding sequence is TGTGCCAGCAGCCGAACGGACACCGTTGGCTATGGCTACACCTTC.